These 18 T cell receptor beta chains came from one sample sequenced in a study of blood T cell repertoires in COVID-19. The repertoire was sequenced with immunoSEQ multiplex PCR; TCRdb's copy has only in-frame clones and lacks some. The sample has fewer than 120,000 clones; around nine tenths are singletons. Sequences were obtained from peripheral blood. Source of these receptors: a human donor in a cohort sampled during active COVID-19.

The chain has TRBV6-6 and TRBJ2-7; the match to TRBD2 covers 8 bases. J was trimmed by 4 bases and V by 2 bases; bases with no gene match: 4. The CDR3 is made up of 14 amino acids. The germline V gene encodes CDR1 MNHNY and CDR2 SVGAGI (reference sequence). CDR3 residues: CASSYRREAYEQYF. CDR3 nucleotides: TGTGCCAGCAGTTACAGGCGGGAGGCTTACGAGCAGTACTTC.

This chain joins TRBV18 and TRBJ1-5; D is unclear. CDR3 length: 15 residues. The V gene lost 3 bases and the J gene lost 2 bases, with 11 bases spanning the gap. Per germline, CDR1 KGHSH and CDR2 LQKENI. The CDR3 sequence: CASSPTDGRNQPQHF. DNA of the CDR3: TGTGCCAGCTCACCTACAGACGGCCGCAATCAGCCCCAGCATTTT.

This chain joins TRBV12-3 or TRBV12-4 and TRBJ1-5; D is ambiguous. The CDR3 sequence is 12 residues long. V was trimmed by 3 bases and J by 7 bases, leaving 7 bases between them. The CDR3: CASSFGGQPQHF. For the CDR3, the DNA is TGTGCCAGCAGTTTTGGAGGACAGCCCCAGCATTTT.

CDR3 nucleotides: TGTGCCAGCAGCGTGTCAGGGCAGGCAATGTATTCACCCCTCCACTTT. It yields the protein CASSVSGQAMYSPLHF. V is TRBV9 and J is TRBJ1-6, with D perhaps matching TRBD1 (5 bases). CDR1 is SGDLS and CDR2 is YYNGEE in the germline V gene. With 2 bases removed from V and 8 bases from J, the gap between germline ends came to 17 bases. The CDR3 runs 16 residues.

The rearrangement uses TRBV4-1 and TRBJ1-4, with no clear D. The CDR3 totals 14 residues. The germline V and J ends were trimmed by 1 base and 6 bases, with 9 bases remaining between them. The V gene's germline CDR1 is MGHRA and CDR2 YSYEKL. The CDR3 region is CASSQAKVYEKLFF. CDR3 DNA: TGCGCCAGCAGCCAAGCTAAAGTGTATGAAAAACTGTTTTTT.

The rearrangement joins TRBV13 to TRBJ1-2, with D possibly being TRBD1 (6 bases). Trimming cost V 3 bases and J 3 bases, with 20 bases left between them. CDR1 and CDR2 from the germline V gene are PRHDT and FYEKMQ (reference sequence). The CDR3 length is 17 residues. The CDR3 DNA follows: TGTGCCAGCAGCTTTGGACGGGACATTGTCATGCACTATGGCTACACCTTC. As protein: CASSFGRDIVMHYGYTF.

The chain combines TRBV10-3 with TRBJ2-1; 13 bases fit TRBD2. J was trimmed by 6 bases and V by 6 bases; bases with no gene match: 5. CDR1 is ENHRY and CDR2 is SYGVKD in the germline V gene. There are 15 residues in the CDR3. CDR3 DNA: TGTGCCATCAGCCGGACTAGCGGGGGTTCCAATGAGCAGTTCTTC. It is translated as CAISRTSGGSNEQFF.

This chain connects TRBV21-1 to TRBJ1-6; the table calls TRBD1, which could not be checked here. TRBV21-1 is a listed pseudogene. This CDR3 region has 17 residues. The DNA of the CDR3 is TGTGCCAGCAGCGGCGGTCACAGGGGGCGCGTAAGATCACCCCTCCACTTT. This codes for CASSGGHRGRVRSPLHF.

V usage is TRBV30 and J usage is TRBJ1-2, with 12 positions matching TRBD1. The CDR3 loop spans 13 amino acids. The ends lost 4 bases at V and 7 bases at J; junction bases unmatched: 4. CDR1 is GTSNPN and CDR2 is SVGIG in the germline V gene (reference sequence). Written as DNA, the CDR3 is TGTGCCTGGACGGGACAGGGGGCTCGTGGCTACACCTTC. Its protein product is CAWTGQGARGYTF. Based on the CDR3 plus reference TRBV30 and TRBJ1-2, the full variable domain is SQTIHQWPATLVQPVGSPLSLECTVEGTSNPNLYWYRQAAGRGLQLLFYSVGIGQISSEVPQNLSASRPQDRQFILSSKKLLLSDSGFYLCAWTGQGARGYTFGSGTRLTVV.

The rearrangement joins TRBV15 to TRBJ2-7, with a tentative D call TRBD1 (6 bases). The germline CDR1 and CDR2 sequences are LNHNV and YYDKDF (reference sequence). This CDR3 comprises 13 residues. Trimming removed 6 bases at V and 4 bases at J, with 13 bases between. CDR3 region: CATRPGQLYEQYF. CDR3 nucleotides: TGTGCCACCAGGCCTGGACAGCTATACGAGCAGTACTTC.

The chain joins TRBV28 to TRBJ1-1; the D gene is possibly TRBD1 (5 bases). The CDR3 runs 15 residues. Germline assignment: CDR1 MDHEN and CDR2 SYDVKM. V was trimmed by 4 bases and J by 0 bases, leaving 12 bases between them. CDR3 protein: CASSSPTVMNTEAFF. In nucleotides, the CDR3 is TGTGCCAGCAGTTCCCCGACAGTAATGAACACTGAAGCTTTCTTT.

The rearrangement uses TRBV4-1 and TRBJ2-3; no clear D. This CDR3 is built from 14 residues. V was clipped by 4 bases and J by 0 bases, with 8 bases between them. The germline CDR1 and CDR2 sequences are MGHRA and YSYEKL. The CDR3 nucleotides are TGCGCCAGCAGCCTCCGGGTTAGCACAGATACGCAGTATTTT. Translated: CASSLRVSTDTQYF.

The rearrangement links TRBV7-9 to TRBJ2-5; the D is unclear. The ends were cut back, 1 base at V and 5 bases at J, with 14 bases in the middle. The germline CDR1 and CDR2 sequences are SEHNR and FQNEAQ (reference sequence). The CDR3 contains 15 residues. CDR3 coding DNA: TGTGCCAGCAGCTTAGATTTACGTCGGCGGGAGACCCAGTACTTC. This gives the protein CASSLDLRRRETQYF.

The V gene is TRBV27, the J gene TRBJ2-7; the D is unclear. This CDR3 is built from 12 residues. V was trimmed by 1 base and J by 3 bases, leaving 4 bases between them. Germline CDR1 MNHEY, CDR2 SMNVEV (reference sequence). The CDR3 bases are TGTGCCAGCAGTTTATTATGCTACGAGCAGTACTTC. It translates to CASSLLCYEQYF.

The chain joins TRBV19 to TRBJ2-3; D is undetermined. The V gene's germline CDR1 is LNHDA and CDR2 SQIVND (reference sequence). Trimming stripped 4 bases from V and 4 bases from J, with 18 bases between. The CDR3 consists of 16 residues. The CDR3 nucleotides read TGTGCCAGTAGTACCACCCCATCCCGGGTTCCAGATACGCAGTATTTT. Its protein product is CASSTTPSRVPDTQYF. The whole variable domain, filled in from reference TRBV19 and TRBJ2-3, reads DGGITQSPKYLFRKEGQNVTLSCEQNLNHDAMYWYRQDPGQGLRLIYYSQIVNDFQKGDIAEGYSVSREKKESFPLTVTSAQKNPTAFYLCASSTTPSRVPDTQYFGPGTRLTVL.

For the CDR3, the DNA is TGTGCCTGGAGCGCCCAGGGAAACTATGGCTACACCTTC. Its translation: CAWSAQGNYGYTF. The chain links TRBV30 to TRBJ1-2, with D perhaps matching TRBD1 (5 bases). Trimming removed 3 bases at V and 2 bases at J, with 10 bases between. CDR3 size: 13 residues. Germline CDR1 reads GTSNPN; CDR2 reads SVGIG (reference sequence).

The chain employs TRBV6-6 and TRBJ1-4; 9 bases are shared with TRBD1. Losses at the gene ends were 4 bases for V and 8 bases for J; bases not matched to a gene: 8. Per germline, CDR1 MNHNY and CDR2 SVGAGI (reference sequence). The CDR3 totals 15 residues. DNA of the CDR3: TGTGCCAGCAGTTTCCGGGACAGGGTTAAGGAAAAACTGTTTTTT. It encodes CASSFRDRVKEKLFF.

The chain recombines TRBV5-4 with TRBJ1-2, with a weak D call TRBD1 (5 bases). The V end lost 3 bases, the J end lost 1 base, and 13 bases lay between the germline ends. Germline V gene sequence: CDR1 SGHNT, CDR2 YYREEE (reference sequence). The length of the CDR3 is 15 residues. CDR3 region: CASSWDGLSNYGYTF. The CDR3 nucleotides read TGTGCCAGCAGCTGGGACGGACTAAGTAACTATGGCTACACCTTC.